The T cell receptor (beta chain) under discussion was sequenced for a study of shared clonotypes between healthy human individuals. The CDR3 runs to 15 residues. Germline values: CDR1 SGHNT, CDR2 YENEEA. With 4 bases clipped from V and 2 bases from J, the junction kept 5 bases outside the gene matches. An assay was performed, and its level was deep. Measured with immunoSEQ multiplex PCR; TCRdb has only the in-frame clones, and not every one. This sample has about 690,000 clones, with about 90% found just once. This clonotype originated in a man aged 18 to 29 in good health. Some clones in this sample may be carry-over from other donors' samples. The sample taken for sequencing was memory CD8+ T cells from PBMCs. Subset of the sample: CD45RO+ cells pooled with CCR7-negative TemRA cells. This rearrangement joins TRBV11-3 to TRBJ2-5, with 9 positions matching TRBD1. In DNA, the CDR3 is TGTGCCAGCAGCTACAGGACAGGGGCTCAAGAGACCCAGTACTTC. Residues: CASSYRTGAQETQYF.